Listed below are T cell receptor beta chains from one sample, sequenced in a study of cytomegalovirus exposure and HLA in healthy donors. Method: immunoSEQ multiplex PCR; TCRdb's copy keeps in-frame clones and lacks some. The table shows about 93,000 clones, with around four fifths occurring only once. Source material: PBMCs. These receptors were obtained from a woman in her thirties or forties in good health and CMV-seronegative. Both conserved end residues are trimmed from each CDR3. The order of the fields is V gene, CDR3 protein.

V gene: TRBV5-1; CDR3 protein: ASSLRGTVVAF
V gene: TRBV5-4; CDR3 protein: ASSFIGSGRAGIQY
V gene: TRBV6-1; CDR3 protein: ASFLGPDTQY
V gene: TRBV5-1; CDR3 protein: ASSGGGSYNEQF
V gene: TRBV28; CDR3 protein: ASSFGTGVGNTIY
V gene: TRBV18; CDR3 protein: ASSGVYRGPEGYGYT
V gene: TRBV28; CDR3 protein: ASSQTPGQGGQPQH
V gene: TRBV18; CDR3 protein: ASSIWTSQGGY
V gene: TRBV29-1; CDR3 protein: SVEAGGFSGELF
V gene: TRBV7-2; CDR3 protein: ASSLGGSSGDTQY
V gene: TRBV28; CDR3 protein: ASSSRVNGYT
V gene: TRBV18; CDR3 protein: ASSPTVANTGELF
V gene: TRBV6-1; CDR3 protein: ASLAERSYGYT
V gene: TRBV11-1; CDR3 protein: ASRAVQGFSYEQY
V gene: TRBV7-9; CDR3 protein: ASSSSRDRTNEQF
V gene: TRBV6-5; CDR3 protein: ASTLGGEAF
V gene: TRBV6-5; CDR3 protein: ASSYSSSIEQF
V gene: TRBV28; CDR3 protein: AILGQLYGYT
V gene: TRBV10-2; CDR3 protein: ASSNSGTVRSFARY
V gene: TRBV7-6; CDR3 protein: ASSKSVAGVGTDTQY
V gene: TRBV6-4; CDR3 protein: ASSAEHRGAYNEQF
V gene: TRBV7-9; CDR3 protein: ASSLGGTQETQY
V gene: TRBV10-1; CDR3 protein: ASSGDRGEGNEQF
V gene: TRBV6-4; CDR3 protein: ATLLVGTGDQETQY
V gene: TRBV18; CDR3 protein: ASSLDRVNEKLF
V gene: TRBV10-2; CDR3 protein: ASRLTGGASYEQY
V gene: TRBV6-1; CDR3 protein: ASSDRGQRGNTIY
V gene: TRBV4-2; CDR3 protein: ASSQYQRTEANYGYT
V gene: TRBV7-8; CDR3 protein: ASSLEPAGFEQY
V gene: TRBV6-1; CDR3 protein: ASRSGTRRMGEQY
V gene: TRBV19; CDR3 protein: ASMFTTNEKLF
V gene: TRBV7-2; CDR3 protein: ASSLSVLIAEQY
V gene: TRBV27; CDR3 protein: ASGILPAYEQY
V gene: TRBV29-1; CDR3 protein: SAEVPNTGNEQF
V gene: TRBV30; CDR3 protein: AWRKSGGHIQY
V gene: TRBV6-5; CDR3 protein: ASRPGSYTEAF
V gene: TRBV27; CDR3 protein: ASYPTTGAPLNTEAF
V gene: TRBV27; CDR3 protein: ASSPGQVGLAKNIQY
V gene: TRBV7-2; CDR3 protein: ASSPTDNYGYT
V gene: TRBV7-2; CDR3 protein: ASSLAGRSNYGYT
V gene: TRBV28; CDR3 protein: ASSTAVQNYGYT
V gene: TRBV27; CDR3 protein: ASSTNSGRLSNEQF
V gene: TRBV11-2; CDR3 protein: ASSLPGPREAF
V gene: TRBV7-8; CDR3 protein: ASSLNRAGGSEQY
V gene: TRBV28; CDR3 protein: ASSFPLISGTGDEQY
V gene: TRBV5-1; CDR3 protein: ASSFLGGYNEQF
V gene: TRBV4-3; CDR3 protein: ASTLVGGNEQF
V gene: TRBV7-2; CDR3 protein: ASSSGSGLSSYEQY
V gene: TRBV27; CDR3 protein: ASSTGGNEQY
V gene: TRBV10-3; CDR3 protein: AISTTGGGTGELF
V gene: TRBV2; CDR3 protein: ASRDSSTDTQY